The clone carrying this TCR beta chain occurred once. Its matching antigen is unknown. The sample originates from a study of cytomegalovirus exposure and HLA in healthy donors. General study points: In terms of immune exposure information, only CMV serostatus was available. As was reported, the HLA-A and HLA-B alleles of most subjects were accurately predicted from TCR beta sequences. An analysis that was carried out later associated 16,000 or so TCR beta sequences with HLA alleles at 0.05 false discovery rate. Sequencing probably produced one cluster of sequence variants that were highly shared.

13 Jbeta primers and 60 Vbeta primers were used for the PCR. TCRdb keeps only in-frame clones here, not all; method: immunoSEQ multiplex PCR. This table has about 69,000 clones, approximately 70% appearing once. The germline V gene encodes CDR1 SGDLS and CDR2 YYNGEE. The CDR3 covers 14 residues. Losses at the gene ends were 4 bases for V and 8 bases for J; bases not matched to a gene: 8. The sequenced sample consisted of PBMCs. This TCR was sampled from a male donor in good health and CMV-seropositive. This chain uses TRBV9 with TRBJ2-3; 9 bases are shared with TRBD1. CDR3 protein: CASSPRQGEATQYF. CDR3 coding DNA: TGTGCCAGCAGCCCCCGACAGGGGGAGGCTACGCAGTATTTT.